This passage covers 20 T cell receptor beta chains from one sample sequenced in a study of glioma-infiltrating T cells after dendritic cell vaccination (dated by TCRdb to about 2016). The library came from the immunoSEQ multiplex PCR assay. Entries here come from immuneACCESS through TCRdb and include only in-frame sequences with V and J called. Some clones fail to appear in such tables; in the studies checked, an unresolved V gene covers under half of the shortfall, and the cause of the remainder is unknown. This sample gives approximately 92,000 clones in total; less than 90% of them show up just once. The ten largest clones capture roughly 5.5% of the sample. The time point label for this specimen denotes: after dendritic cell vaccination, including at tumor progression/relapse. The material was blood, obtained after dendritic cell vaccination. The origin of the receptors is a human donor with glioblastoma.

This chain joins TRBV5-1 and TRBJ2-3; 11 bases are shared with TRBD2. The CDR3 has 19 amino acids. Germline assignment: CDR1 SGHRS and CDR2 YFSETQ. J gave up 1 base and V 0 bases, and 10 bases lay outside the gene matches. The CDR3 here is CASSLAGSGRAPRTDTQYF. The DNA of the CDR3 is TGCGCCAGCAGCTTGGCCGGTAGCGGGAGGGCCCCCCGCACAGATACGCAGTATTTT.

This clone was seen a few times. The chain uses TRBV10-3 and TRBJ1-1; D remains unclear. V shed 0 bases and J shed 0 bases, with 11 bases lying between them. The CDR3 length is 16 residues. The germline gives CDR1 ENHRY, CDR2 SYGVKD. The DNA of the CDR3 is TGTGCCATCAGTGAGTCGATAACTTTCATGAACACTGAAGCTTTCTTT. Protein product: CAISESITFMNTEAFF.

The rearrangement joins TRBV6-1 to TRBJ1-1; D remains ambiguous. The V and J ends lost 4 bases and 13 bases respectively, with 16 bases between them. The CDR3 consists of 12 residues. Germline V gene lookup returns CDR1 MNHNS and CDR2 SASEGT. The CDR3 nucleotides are TGTGCCAGCAGTGTCCTCGTTAACGGTGTTTTCTTT. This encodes CASSVLVNGVFF.

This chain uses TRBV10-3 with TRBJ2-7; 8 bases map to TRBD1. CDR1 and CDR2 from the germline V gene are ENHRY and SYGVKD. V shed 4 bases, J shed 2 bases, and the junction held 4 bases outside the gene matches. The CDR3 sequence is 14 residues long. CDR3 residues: CAISGTGSPYEQYF. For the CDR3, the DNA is TGTGCCATCAGTGGGACAGGGTCCCCCTACGAGCAGTACTTC.

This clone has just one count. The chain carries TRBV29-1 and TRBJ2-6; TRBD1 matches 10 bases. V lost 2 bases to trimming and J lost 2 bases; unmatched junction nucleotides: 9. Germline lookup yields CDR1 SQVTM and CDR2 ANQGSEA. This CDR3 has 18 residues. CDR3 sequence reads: CSVERPTGGAPGANVLTF. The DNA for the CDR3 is TGCAGCGTTGAAAGGCCGACAGGGGGCGCTCCTGGGGCCAACGTCCTGACTTTC. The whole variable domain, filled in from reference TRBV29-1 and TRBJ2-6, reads SAVISQKPSRDICQRGTSLTIQCQVDSQVTMMFWYRQQPGQSLTLIATANQGSEATYESGFVIDKFPISRPNLTFSTLTVSNMSPEDSSIYLCSVERPTGGAPGANVLTFGAGSRLTVL.

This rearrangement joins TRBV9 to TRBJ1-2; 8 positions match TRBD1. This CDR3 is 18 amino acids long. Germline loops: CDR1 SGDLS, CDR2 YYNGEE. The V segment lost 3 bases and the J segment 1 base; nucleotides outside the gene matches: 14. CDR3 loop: CASSDSPLQGAVNYGYTF. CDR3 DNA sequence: TGTGCCAGCAGCGATTCTCCCCTCCAGGGGGCGGTTAACTATGGCTACACCTTC.

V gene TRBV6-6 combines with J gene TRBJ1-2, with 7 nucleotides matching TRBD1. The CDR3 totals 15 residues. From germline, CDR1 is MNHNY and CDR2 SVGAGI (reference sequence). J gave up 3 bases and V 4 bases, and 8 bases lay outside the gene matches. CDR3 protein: CASSFSGQADYGYTF. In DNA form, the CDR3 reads TGTGCCAGCAGTTTTTCTGGACAGGCCGACTATGGCTACACCTTC.

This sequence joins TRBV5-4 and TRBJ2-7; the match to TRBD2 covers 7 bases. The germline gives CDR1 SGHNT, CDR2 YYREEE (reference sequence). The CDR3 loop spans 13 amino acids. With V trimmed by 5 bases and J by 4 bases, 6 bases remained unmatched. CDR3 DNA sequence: TGTGCCAGCAGTTCCGGGACTACATACGAGCAGTACTTC. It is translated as CASSSGTTYEQYF.

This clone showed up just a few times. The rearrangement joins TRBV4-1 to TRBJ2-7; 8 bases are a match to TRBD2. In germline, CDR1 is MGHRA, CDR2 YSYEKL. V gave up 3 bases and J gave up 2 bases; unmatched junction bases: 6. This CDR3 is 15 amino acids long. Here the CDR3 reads CASSQVTSEPYEQYF. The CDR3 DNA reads TGCGCCAGCAGCCAGGTGACTAGCGAACCCTACGAGCAGTACTTC.

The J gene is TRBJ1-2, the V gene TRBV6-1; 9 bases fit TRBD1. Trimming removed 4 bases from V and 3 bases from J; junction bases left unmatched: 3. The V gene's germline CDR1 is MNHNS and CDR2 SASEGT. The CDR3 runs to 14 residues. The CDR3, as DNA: TGTGCCAGCAGTGCGAGACAGGGGGACTATGGCTACACCTTC. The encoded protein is CASSARQGDYGYTF.

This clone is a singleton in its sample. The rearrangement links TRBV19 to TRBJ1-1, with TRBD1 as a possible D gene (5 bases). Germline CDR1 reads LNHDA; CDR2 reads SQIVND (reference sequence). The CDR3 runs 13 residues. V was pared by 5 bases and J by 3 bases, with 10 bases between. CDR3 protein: CASSLIGDTEAFF. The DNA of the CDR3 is TGTGCCAGTAGTTTGATAGGGGACACTGAAGCTTTCTTT.

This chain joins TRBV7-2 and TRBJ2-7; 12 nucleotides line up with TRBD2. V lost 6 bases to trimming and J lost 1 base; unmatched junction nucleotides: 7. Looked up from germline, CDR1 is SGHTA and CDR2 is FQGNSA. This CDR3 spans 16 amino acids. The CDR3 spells CASRSGLAGPSYEQYF. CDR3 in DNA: TGTGCCAGCAGATCCGGACTAGCGGGGCCTTCCTACGAGCAGTACTTC.

The CDR3, as DNA: TGTGCCAGCAGTTTACAGGGTAGATGGAGCTACACCTTC. This encodes CASSLQGRWSYTF. The rearrangement joins TRBV27 to TRBJ1-2, with D possibly being TRBD1 (5 bases). V gave up 2 bases and J gave up 9 bases, with 13 bases separating them. Germline lookup yields CDR1 MNHEY and CDR2 SMNVEV (reference sequence). CDR3 length: 13 amino acids.

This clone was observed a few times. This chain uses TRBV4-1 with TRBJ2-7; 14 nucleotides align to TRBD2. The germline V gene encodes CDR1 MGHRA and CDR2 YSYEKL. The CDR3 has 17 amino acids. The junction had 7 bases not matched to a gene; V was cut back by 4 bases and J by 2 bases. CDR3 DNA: TGCGCCAGCAGCCTACGGACTAGCGGGGGGCCGCCCTACGAGCAGTACTTC. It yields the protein CASSLRTSGGPPYEQYF.

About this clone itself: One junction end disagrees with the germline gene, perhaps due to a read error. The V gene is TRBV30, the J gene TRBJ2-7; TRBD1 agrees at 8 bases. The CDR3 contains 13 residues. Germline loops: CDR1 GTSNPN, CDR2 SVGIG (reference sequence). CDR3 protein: CAWSTGGGDRSDF. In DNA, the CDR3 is TGTGCCTGGAGCACCGGAGGAGGGGACAGGTCGGACTTC.

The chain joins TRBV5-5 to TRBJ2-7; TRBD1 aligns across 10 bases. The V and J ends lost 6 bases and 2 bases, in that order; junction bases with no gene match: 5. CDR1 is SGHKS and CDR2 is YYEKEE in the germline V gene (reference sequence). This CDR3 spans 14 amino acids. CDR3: CASKGQGTTYEQYF. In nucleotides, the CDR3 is TGTGCCAGCAAGGGACAGGGGACAACCTACGAGCAGTACTTC.

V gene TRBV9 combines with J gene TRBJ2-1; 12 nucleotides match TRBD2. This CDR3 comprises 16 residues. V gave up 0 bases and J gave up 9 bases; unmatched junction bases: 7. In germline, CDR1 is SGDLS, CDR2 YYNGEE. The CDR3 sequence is CASSVAGLAGLSEQFF. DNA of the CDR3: TGTGCCAGCAGCGTAGCAGGACTAGCGGGACTAAGTGAGCAGTTCTTC. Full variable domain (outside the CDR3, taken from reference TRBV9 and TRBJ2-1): DSGVTQTPKHLITATGQRVTLRCSPRSGDLSVYWYQQSLDQGLQFLIQYYNGEERAKGNILERFSAQQFPDLHSELNLSSLELGDSALYFCASSVAGLAGLSEQFFGPGTRLTVL.

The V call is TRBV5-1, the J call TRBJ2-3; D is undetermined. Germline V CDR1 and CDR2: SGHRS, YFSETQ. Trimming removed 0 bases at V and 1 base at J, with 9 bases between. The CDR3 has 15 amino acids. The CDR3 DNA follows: TGCGCCAGCAGCTTGGGGTGGAGCGGCACAGATACGCAGTATTTT. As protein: CASSLGWSGTDTQYF.

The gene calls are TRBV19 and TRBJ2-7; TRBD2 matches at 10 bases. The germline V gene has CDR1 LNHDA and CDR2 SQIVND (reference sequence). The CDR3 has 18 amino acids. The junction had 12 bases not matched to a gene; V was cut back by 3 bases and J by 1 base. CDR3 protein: CASSMQDSGLAYSYEQYF. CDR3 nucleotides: TGTGCCAGTAGTATGCAAGACTCGGGACTAGCGTATTCCTACGAGCAGTACTTC.

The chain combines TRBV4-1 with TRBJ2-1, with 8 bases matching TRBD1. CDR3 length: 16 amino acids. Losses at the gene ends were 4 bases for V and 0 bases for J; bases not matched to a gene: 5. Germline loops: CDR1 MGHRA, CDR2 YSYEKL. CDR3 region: CASSLPTGGSYNEQFF. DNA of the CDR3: TGCGCCAGCAGCCTCCCAACAGGGGGCTCCTACAATGAGCAGTTCTTC.